Listed here are 29 T cell receptor beta chains from one sample, sequenced in a study of T cell responses to AZD1222 COVID-19 vaccine. Produced via immunoSEQ multiplex PCR; TCRdb's table is partial and in-frame only. The sample records 90,000 to 120,000 clones, approximately 89% being singletons. The sample here was peripheral blood, taken on day 0 of AZD1222 vaccination. These receptor sequences come from an adult in good health.

The chain employs TRBV11-1 and TRBJ2-7; either TRBD1 or TRBD2 may supply D (5 bases each). CDR3 length equals 13 residues. V gave up 5 bases and J gave up 6 bases, with 14 bases separating them. Germline CDR1 and CDR2: SGHAT and FQDESV (reference sequence). CDR3 residues: CASSRGERGEQYF. The CDR3 DNA follows: TGTGCCAGCAGCAGAGGGGAGAGGGGCGAGCAGTACTTC.

This sequence joins TRBV7-9 and TRBJ1-4; D call uncertain. Per the germline V gene, CDR1 is SEHNR and CDR2 is FQNEAQ (reference sequence). The CDR3 length is 15 residues. Trimming left V 2 bases short and J 8 bases short, with 15 bases between. CDR3 sequence (DNA): TGTGCCAGCAGCTTAAGGCGAGGGTTCGGGGAAAAACTGTTTTTT. Translated, it gives CASSLRRGFGEKLFF.

This chain links TRBV25-1 with TRBJ1-2; no clear D. Germline CDR1 MGHDK, CDR2 SYGVNS. Deletions cut 1 base from V and 7 bases from J, with 19 bases between. This CDR3 has 16 residues. The CDR3 DNA reads TGTGCCAGCAGTGAATCTCGCGGCTTTGGTGTTGGTGGCTACACCTTC. Its protein is CASSESRGFGVGGYTF.

This clone came up once. The gene calls are TRBV5-1 and TRBJ2-5; possibly TRBD2 for D (7 bases). The CDR3 has 14 amino acids. V was cut by 4 bases and J by 5 bases, with 15 bases left in between. Germline CDR1 SGHRS, CDR2 YFSETQ. The DNA for the CDR3 is TGCGCCAGCAGCCCAACGGGGGGCGCGGAGACCCAGTACTTC. Amino acids: CASSPTGGAETQYF.

The chain recombines TRBV5-6 with TRBJ1-2; D gene ambiguous. V was pared by 0 bases and J by 8 bases, with 11 bases between. Germline values: CDR1 SGHDT, CDR2 YYEEEE. The CDR3 extends over 13 amino acids. CDR3: CASSLGTSGGYTF. In DNA, the CDR3 is TGTGCCAGCAGCTTGGGGACGAGTGGGGGCTACACCTTC.

The chain is built from TRBV6-5 and TRBJ1-4, with a tentative D call TRBD1 (5 bases). Looked up from germline, CDR1 is MNHEY and CDR2 is SVGAGI. This CDR3 has 13 amino acids. V was pared by 4 bases and J by 8 bases, with 11 bases between. The CDR3 protein is CASSLGVGEKLFF. The DNA for the CDR3 is TGTGCCAGCAGTTTGGGGGTAGGGGAAAAACTGTTTTTT.

The chain carries TRBV5-1 and TRBJ1-2; TRBD1 is a possible D gene (6 bases). Deletions cut 4 bases from V and 4 bases from J, with 11 bases between. From germline, CDR1 is SGHRS and CDR2 YFSETQ. There are 13 residues in the CDR3. The CDR3 here is CASSTGHTYGYTF. For the CDR3, the DNA is TGCGCCAGCAGCACGGGACATACCTATGGCTACACCTTC.

The chain combines TRBV4-3 with TRBJ2-3; D unclear. This CDR3 has 15 amino acids. Between the trimmed V and J ends, which lost 4 bases and 0 bases, there was a span of 11 bases. CDR1 and CDR2 (germline): LGHNA, YSLEER. CDR3 DNA: TGCGCCAGCAGCCCTATGTGGGGAAGCACAGATACGCAGTATTTT. It yields the protein CASSPMWGSTDTQYF.

This clone was observed a handful of times. The gene calls are TRBV5-5 and TRBJ1-3; D unclear. This CDR3 is built from 15 residues. The V end was cut by 0 bases, the J end by 1 base, with 8 bases between. The germline V gene encodes CDR1 SGHKS and CDR2 YYEKEE (reference sequence). The CDR3 loop is CASSLGGFSGNTIYF. CDR3 sequence (DNA): TGTGCCAGCAGCTTGGGCGGGTTTTCTGGAAACACCATATATTTT.

This sequence joins TRBV29-1 and TRBJ1-1; D remains ambiguous. This CDR3 is built from 14 residues. Germline V gene data show CDR1 as SQVTM and CDR2 as ANQGSEA. The V gene lost 3 bases and the J gene lost 6 bases, with 17 bases spanning the gap. Here the CDR3 reads CSVDQLWVQAEAFF. The CDR3 bases are TGCAGCGTTGATCAATTGTGGGTGCAGGCTGAAGCTTTCTTT.

This clone was detected only once. The gene calls are TRBV11-3 and TRBJ1-2, with 9 bases lining up with TRBD1. From germline, CDR1 is SGHNT and CDR2 YENEEA. CDR3 length: 13 residues. The J segment lost 8 bases and the V segment lost 5 bases, leaving 6 bases of the junction unmatched. CDR3 residues: CASSPGTGSGYTF. CDR3 sequence (DNA): TGTGCCAGCAGCCCTGGGACAGGGAGCGGCTACACCTTC. Filled out from reference TRBV11-3 and TRBJ1-2, the complete variable domain reads EAGVVQSPRYKIIEKKQPVAFWCNPISGHNTLYWYLQNLGQGPELLIRYENEEAVDDSQLPKDRFSAERLKGVDSTLKIQPAELGDSAVYLCASSPGTGSGYTFGSGTRLTVV.

V gene TRBV5-5 combines with J gene TRBJ2-7; 8 bases map to TRBD1. Germline loops: CDR1 SGHKS, CDR2 YYEKEE (reference sequence). The CDR3 extends over 15 amino acids. Trimming took 4 bases from V and 2 from J; bases not matched to a gene: 8. CDR3 sequence: CASSVTGGDPYEQYF. Written as DNA, the CDR3 is TGTGCCAGCAGCGTAACAGGGGGTGACCCCTACGAGCAGTACTTC.

The V and J genes are TRBV25-1 and TRBJ2-7; 7 nucleotides match TRBD2. Per germline, CDR1 MGHDK and CDR2 SYGVNS. CDR3 length equals 12 residues. Trimming removed 7 bases from V and 2 bases from J; junction bases left unmatched: 2. The CDR3 here is CASNRGAYEQYF. In DNA, the CDR3 is TGTGCCAGCAATCGGGGGGCCTACGAGCAGTACTTC.

The chain combines TRBV30 with TRBJ2-3, with D uncertain. The germline V gene has CDR1 GTSNPN and CDR2 SVGIG (reference sequence). The V end lost 4 bases, the J end lost 0 bases, and 5 bases lay between the germline ends. CDR3 length equals 12 residues. The CDR3 DNA follows: TGTGCCTGGACGCCTAGCACAGATACGCAGTATTTT. Translated, it gives CAWTPSTDTQYF. Full variable domain (remainder filled in from reference TRBV30 and TRBJ2-3): SQTIHQWPATLVQPVGSPLSLECTVEGTSNPNLYWYRQAAGRGLQLLFYSVGIGQISSEVPQNLSASRPQDRQFILSSKKLLLSDSGFYLCAWTPSTDTQYFGPGTRLTVL.

This clone showed up just once. This chain uses TRBV7-2 with TRBJ2-7; 8 bases are a match to TRBD1. J lost 4 bases, V lost 1 base, and 12 bases had no gene match. Germline V gives CDR1 SGHTA, CDR2 FQGNSA. The CDR3 contains 17 residues. The CDR3 sequence: CASSLEAAGGFMYEQYF. The CDR3 coding sequence is TGTGCCAGCAGCTTAGAAGCGGCAGGGGGCTTTATGTACGAGCAGTACTTC.

As DNA, the CDR3 is TGTGCCAGCAGCCGTATGCGGGGGGGCCTCTACAATGAGCAGTTCTTC. Its protein product is CASSRMRGGLYNEQFF. V is TRBV7-2 and J is TRBJ2-1, with 9 bases fitting TRBD2. The CDR3 contains 16 residues. Germline V gene sequence: CDR1 SGHTA, CDR2 FQGNSA. The trim removed 5 bases at V and 3 bases at J, leaving 8 bases unmatched.

This sequence joins TRBV30 and TRBJ2-5; no reliable D call. The CDR3 is made up of 11 amino acids. Looked up from germline, CDR1 is GTSNPN and CDR2 is SVGIG (reference sequence). Deletions cut 4 bases from V and 2 bases from J, with 5 bases between. The CDR3 DNA reads TGTGCCTGGACTAGACAAGAGACCCAGTACTTC. It is translated as CAWTRQETQYF.

The chain couples TRBV19 to TRBJ2-3; D is unclear. The germline CDR1 and CDR2 sequences are LNHDA and SQIVND (reference sequence). Trimming stripped 5 bases from V and 2 bases from J, with 11 bases between. This CDR3 spans 14 amino acids. CDR3 sequence: CASSVNSYTDTQYF. In DNA, the CDR3 is TGTGCCAGTAGTGTCAACTCTTACACAGATACGCAGTATTTT. Together with reference TRBV19 and TRBJ2-3, the CDR3 gives the full variable domain: DGGITQSPKYLFRKEGQNVTLSCEQNLNHDAMYWYRQDPGQGLRLIYYSQIVNDFQKGDIAEGYSVSREKKESFPLTVTSAQKNPTAFYLCASSVNSYTDTQYFGPGTRLTVL.

This clone came up once. This rearrangement joins TRBV7-8 to TRBJ1-1; no clear D. Germline CDR1 and CDR2: SGHVS and FQNEAQ. The length of the CDR3 is 11 residues. V lost 10 bases and J lost 10, with 16 bases in between. The CDR3 spells CATHRGIGAFF. CDR3 bases: TGTGCCACCCACAGAGGGATCGGAGCTTTCTTT.

The genes are TRBV6-1 and TRBJ1-6, with 9 bases lining up with TRBD1. Germline trimming cut 1 base from V and 7 bases from J; bases unmatched to any gene: 5. In germline, CDR1 is MNHNS, CDR2 SASEGT. This CDR3 spans 16 amino acids. In DNA form, the CDR3 reads TGTGCCAGCAGTGAAGAATTAGGACAGGGGAATTCACCCCTCCACTTT. Translation: CASSEELGQGNSPLHF.

V and J are TRBV24-1 and TRBJ2-3, with D perhaps matching TRBD1 (5 bases). Germline assignment: CDR1 KGHDR and CDR2 SFDVKD. V lost 0 bases and J lost 6, with 6 bases in between. This CDR3 contains 13 residues. DNA of the CDR3: TGTGCCACCAGTGATTTGTGGGGCGATACGCAGTATTTT. Protein: CATSDLWGDTQYF.

V usage is TRBV11-3 and J usage is TRBJ2-7, with TRBD1 as a possible D gene (7 bases). Trimming took off 5 bases at V and 5 bases at J, with 16 bases between the two ends. Germline lookup yields CDR1 SGHNT and CDR2 YENEEA. The CDR3 consists of 14 residues. In DNA form, the CDR3 reads TGTGCCAGCAGCGCCAACAGGGGAGGAAACGAGCAGTACTTC. It translates to CASSANRGGNEQYF. Using reference TRBV11-3 and TRBJ2-7 for the parts outside the CDR3, the full variable domain is EAGVVQSPRYKIIEKKQPVAFWCNPISGHNTLYWYLQNLGQGPELLIRYENEEAVDDSQLPKDRFSAERLKGVDSTLKIQPAELGDSAVYLCASSANRGGNEQYFGPGTRLTVT.

The chain uses TRBV5-1 and TRBJ1-6; TRBD1 matches 8 bases. Germline V gene data show CDR1 as SGHRS and CDR2 as YFSETQ. V lost 2 bases and J lost 10; bases outside the gene matches: 5. The CDR3 covers 14 residues. The CDR3 sequence is CASSFGQGRSPLHF. CDR3 coding DNA: TGCGCCAGCAGCTTCGGACAGGGACGATCACCCCTCCACTTT.

The chain combines TRBV7-9 with TRBJ2-5, with D unclear. The V end lost 5 bases, the J end lost 5 bases, and 9 bases lay between the germline ends. CDR1 and CDR2 from the germline V gene are SEHNR and FQNEAQ (reference sequence). The CDR3 spans 12 residues. CDR3 bases: TGTGCCAGCAGCCGCCCCTTGGAGACCCAGTACTTC. It yields the protein CASSRPLETQYF. The full variable domain, rest sourced from reference TRBV7-9 and TRBJ2-5, is DTGVSQNPRHKITKRGQNVTFRCDPISEHNRLYWYRQTLGQGPEFLTYFQNEAQLEKSRLLSDRFSAERPKGSFSTLEIQRTEQGDSAMYLCASSRPLETQYFGPGTRLLVL.

The rearrangement links TRBV5-4 to TRBJ2-1; 11 bases fit TRBD2. Losses at the gene ends were 0 bases for V and 15 bases for J; bases not matched to a gene: 14. The germline CDR1 and CDR2 sequences are SGHNT and YYREEE (reference sequence). The CDR3 is made up of 16 amino acids. CDR3 nucleotides: TGTGCCAGCAGCTTGGGTGGGGCTAGCGGGGGGCCCCGTCTGTTCTTC. Translation: CASSLGGASGGPRLFF.

The V call is TRBV7-3, the J call TRBJ2-4, with 10 bases aligning to TRBD2. The CDR3 extends over 19 amino acids. The trim removed 1 base at V and 0 bases at J, leaving 9 bases unmatched. Germline V gives CDR1 SGHTA, CDR2 FQGTGA. This CDR3 is CASSLSSGGLPLAKNIQYF. CDR3 DNA sequence: TGTGCCAGCAGCTTAAGTAGCGGGGGGCTCCCTTTAGCCAAAAACATTCAGTACTTC.

This clone was seen once. This chain uses TRBV30 with TRBJ1-1; D unresolved. V dropped 4 bases and J dropped 5 bases, with 8 bases sitting between them. This CDR3 spans 11 amino acids. Germline-derived CDR1 and CDR2 are GTSNPN and SVGIG (reference sequence). CDR3 loop: CAWKEGTEAFF. The CDR3 DNA follows: TGTGCCTGGAAGGAGGGAACTGAAGCTTTCTTT.

The CDR3 spells CASSLAGLRNYGYTF. The CDR3 DNA sequence: TGTGCCAGCAGCTTGGCGGGACTCAGGAACTATGGCTACACCTTC. The chain links TRBV5-4 to TRBJ1-2, with a tentative D call TRBD1 (5 bases). The germline CDR1 and CDR2 sequences are SGHNT and YYREEE (reference sequence). V was clipped by 0 bases and J by 2 bases, with 11 bases between them. This CDR3 is 15 amino acids long.

The chain is built from TRBV11-3 and TRBJ2-1; TRBD2 agrees at 7 bases. The V gene end was trimmed by 8 bases and the J gene end by 0 bases; junction bases not matched to a gene: 1. This CDR3 is built from 13 residues. The germline CDR1 and CDR2 sequences are SGHNT and YENEEA. The CDR3 region has the DNA TGTGCCAGCGGGGGGGGCTCCTACAATGAGCAGTTCTTC. This translates into CASGGGSYNEQFF.